The entry below describes one T cell receptor beta chain. Antigen: not known. V lost 2 bases to trimming and J lost 5 bases, with 16 bases between them. This CDR3 contains 15 residues. Germline CDR1 reads SGHTS; CDR2 reads YDEGEE. TCRdb processed the 5' RACE reads anew with MiXCR; each CDR3 protein has one entry. Seen here are nearly 250,000 distinct CDR3 sequences, 5.5% to 7% observed once, and the top ten hold 3.6%. This record belongs to a study of identical twins. Whole-study findings and limits: Conclusions were drawn cross-sectionally by statistical analysis, without following the same donors.

Everyone who gave samples was a healthy Caucasian. This sample also belongs to another study, concerning yellow fever vaccine responses in identical twins.

Sample: memory (CD45RO+) T cells sorted from blood. The receptor was isolated from a woman under 30 in good health. The chain employs TRBV5-8 and TRBJ1-2; D gene unclear. CDR3: CASSFPLGPWYGYTF. The CDR3 DNA reads TGTGCCAGCAGCTTCCCGCTCGGTCCCTGGTATGGCTACACCTTC.